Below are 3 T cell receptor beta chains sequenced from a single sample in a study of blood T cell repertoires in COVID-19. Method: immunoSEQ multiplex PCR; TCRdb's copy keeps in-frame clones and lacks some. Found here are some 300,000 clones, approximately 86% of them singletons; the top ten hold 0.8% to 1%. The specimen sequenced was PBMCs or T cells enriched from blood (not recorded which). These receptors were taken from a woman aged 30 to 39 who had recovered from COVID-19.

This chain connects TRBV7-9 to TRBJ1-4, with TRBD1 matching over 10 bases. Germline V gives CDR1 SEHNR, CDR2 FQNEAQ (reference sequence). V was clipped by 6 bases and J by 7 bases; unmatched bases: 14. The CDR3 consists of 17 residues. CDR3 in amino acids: CASRSMFVRDRGEKLFF. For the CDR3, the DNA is TGTGCCAGCAGGTCTATGTTCGTTCGGGACAGGGGTGAAAAACTGTTTTTT.

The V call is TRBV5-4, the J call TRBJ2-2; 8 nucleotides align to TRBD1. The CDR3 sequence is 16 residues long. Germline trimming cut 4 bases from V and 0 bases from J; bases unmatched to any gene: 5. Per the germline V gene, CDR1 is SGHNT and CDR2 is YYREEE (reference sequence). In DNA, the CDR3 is TGTGCCAGCAGCCCCGTGGACAGGGCGAACACCGGGGAGCTGTTTTTT. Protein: CASSPVDRANTGELFF.

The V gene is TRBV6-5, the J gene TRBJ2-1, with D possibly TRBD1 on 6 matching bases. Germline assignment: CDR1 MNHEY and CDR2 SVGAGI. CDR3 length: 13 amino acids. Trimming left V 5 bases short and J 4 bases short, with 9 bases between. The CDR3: CASSLDRYNEQFF. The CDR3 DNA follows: TGTGCCAGCAGTCTGGACAGATACAATGAGCAGTTCTTC.